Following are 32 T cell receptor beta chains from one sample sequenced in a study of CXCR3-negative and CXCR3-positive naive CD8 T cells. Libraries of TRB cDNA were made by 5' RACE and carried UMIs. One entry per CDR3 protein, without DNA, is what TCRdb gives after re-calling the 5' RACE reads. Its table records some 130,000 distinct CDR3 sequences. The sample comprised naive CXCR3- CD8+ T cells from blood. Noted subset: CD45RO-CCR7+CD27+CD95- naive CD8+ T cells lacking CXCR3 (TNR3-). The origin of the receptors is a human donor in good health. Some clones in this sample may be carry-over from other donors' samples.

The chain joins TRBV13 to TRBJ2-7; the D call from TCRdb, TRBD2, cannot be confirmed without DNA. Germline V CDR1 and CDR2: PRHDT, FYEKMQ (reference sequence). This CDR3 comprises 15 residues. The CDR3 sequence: CASSPGTSGICEQYF.

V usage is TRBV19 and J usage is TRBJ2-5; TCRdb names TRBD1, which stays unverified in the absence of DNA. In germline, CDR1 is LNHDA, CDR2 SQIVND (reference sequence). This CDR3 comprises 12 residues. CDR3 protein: CASRTGGETQYF.

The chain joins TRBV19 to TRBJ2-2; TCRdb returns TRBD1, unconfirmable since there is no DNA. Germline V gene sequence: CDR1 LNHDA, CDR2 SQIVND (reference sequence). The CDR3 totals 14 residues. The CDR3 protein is CASSMLGALRELFF.

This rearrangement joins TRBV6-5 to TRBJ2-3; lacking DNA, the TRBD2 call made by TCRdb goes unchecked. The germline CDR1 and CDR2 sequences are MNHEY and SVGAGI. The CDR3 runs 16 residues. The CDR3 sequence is CASTSGGFLSTDTQYF.

The CDR3 protein is CASSPLQETSGIFYNEQFF. The rearrangement joins TRBV3-1 to TRBJ2-1; no DNA is available, so the TRBD2 call from TCRdb remains unchecked. Looked up from germline, CDR1 is LGHDT and CDR2 is YNNKEL (reference sequence). This CDR3 contains 19 residues.

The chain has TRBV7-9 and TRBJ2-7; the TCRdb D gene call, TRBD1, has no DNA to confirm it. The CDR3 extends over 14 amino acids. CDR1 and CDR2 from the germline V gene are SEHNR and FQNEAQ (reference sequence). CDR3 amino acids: CASTGIKTGNEQYF.

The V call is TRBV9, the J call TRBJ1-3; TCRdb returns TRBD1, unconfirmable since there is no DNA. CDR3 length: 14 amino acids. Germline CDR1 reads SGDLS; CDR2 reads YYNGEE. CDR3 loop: CASSGVGQGNTIYF.

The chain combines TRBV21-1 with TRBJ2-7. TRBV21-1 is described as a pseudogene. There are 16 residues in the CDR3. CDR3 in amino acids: CASSKVLSSNGYEQYF.

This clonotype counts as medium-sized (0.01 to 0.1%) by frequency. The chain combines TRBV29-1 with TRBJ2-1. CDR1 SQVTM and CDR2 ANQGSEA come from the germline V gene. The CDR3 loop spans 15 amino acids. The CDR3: CSVEKAQSSYNEQFF.

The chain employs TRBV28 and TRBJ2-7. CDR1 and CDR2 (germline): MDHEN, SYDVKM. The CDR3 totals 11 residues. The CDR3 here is CASSLIGEQYF.

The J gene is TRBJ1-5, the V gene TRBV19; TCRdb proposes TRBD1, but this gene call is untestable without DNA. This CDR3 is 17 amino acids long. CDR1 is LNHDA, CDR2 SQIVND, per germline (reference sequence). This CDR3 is CASSIVPGLLVNQPQHF.

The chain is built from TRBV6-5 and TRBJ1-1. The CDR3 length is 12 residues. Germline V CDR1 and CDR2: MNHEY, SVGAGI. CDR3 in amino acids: CASSTLDAEAFF.

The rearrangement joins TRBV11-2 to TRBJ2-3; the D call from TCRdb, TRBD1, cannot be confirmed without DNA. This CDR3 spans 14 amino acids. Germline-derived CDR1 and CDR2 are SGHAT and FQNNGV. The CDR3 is CASSLLGGRDTQYF.

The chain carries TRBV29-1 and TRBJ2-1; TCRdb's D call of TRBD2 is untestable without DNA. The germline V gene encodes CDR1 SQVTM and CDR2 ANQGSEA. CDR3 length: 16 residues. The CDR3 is CSVERLAGGVYNEQFF.

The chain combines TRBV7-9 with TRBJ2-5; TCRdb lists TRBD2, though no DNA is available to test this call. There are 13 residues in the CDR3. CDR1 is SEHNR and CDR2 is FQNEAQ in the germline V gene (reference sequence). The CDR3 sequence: CASSLDPSYEQYF.

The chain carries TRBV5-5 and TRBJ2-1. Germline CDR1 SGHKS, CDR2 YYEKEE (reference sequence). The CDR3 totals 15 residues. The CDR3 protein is CASSLDYGRYNEQFF.

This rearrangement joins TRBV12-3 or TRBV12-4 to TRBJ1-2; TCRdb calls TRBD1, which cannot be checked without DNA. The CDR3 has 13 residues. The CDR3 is CASSSSGDYGYTF.

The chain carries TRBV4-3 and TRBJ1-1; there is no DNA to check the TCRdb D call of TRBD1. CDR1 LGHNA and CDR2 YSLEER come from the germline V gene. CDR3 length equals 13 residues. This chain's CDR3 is CASSQDPGGYAFF.

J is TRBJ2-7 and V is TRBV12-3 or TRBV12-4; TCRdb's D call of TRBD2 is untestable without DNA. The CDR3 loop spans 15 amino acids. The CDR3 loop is CASRTGTSLSNEQYF.

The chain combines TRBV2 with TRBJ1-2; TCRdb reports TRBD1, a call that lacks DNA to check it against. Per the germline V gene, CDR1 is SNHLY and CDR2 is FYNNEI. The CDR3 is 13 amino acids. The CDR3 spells CASRETGNYGYTF.

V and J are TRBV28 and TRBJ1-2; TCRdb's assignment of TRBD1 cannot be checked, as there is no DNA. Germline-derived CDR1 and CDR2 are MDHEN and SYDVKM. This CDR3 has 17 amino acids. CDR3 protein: CASSFPSTGGPNYGYTF.

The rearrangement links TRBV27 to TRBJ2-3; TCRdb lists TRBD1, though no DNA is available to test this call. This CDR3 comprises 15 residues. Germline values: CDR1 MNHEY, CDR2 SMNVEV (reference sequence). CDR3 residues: CASSRTGGMTDTQYF.

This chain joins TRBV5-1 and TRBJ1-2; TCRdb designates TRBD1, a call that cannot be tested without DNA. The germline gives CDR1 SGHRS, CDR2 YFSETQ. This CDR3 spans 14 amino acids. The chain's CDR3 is CASSVTGSSYGYTF.

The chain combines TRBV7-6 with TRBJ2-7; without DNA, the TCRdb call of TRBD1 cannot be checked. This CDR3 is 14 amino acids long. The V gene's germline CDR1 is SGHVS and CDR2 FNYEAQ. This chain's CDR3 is CASSLSGGVYDQYF.

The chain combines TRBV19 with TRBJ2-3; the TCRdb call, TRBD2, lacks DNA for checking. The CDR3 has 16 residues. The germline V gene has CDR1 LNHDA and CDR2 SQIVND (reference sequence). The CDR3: CASSILAGGVTDTQYF.

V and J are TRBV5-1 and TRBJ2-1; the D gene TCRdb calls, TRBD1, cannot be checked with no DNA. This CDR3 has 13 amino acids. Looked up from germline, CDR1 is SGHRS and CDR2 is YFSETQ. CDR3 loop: CASSADRGDEQFF.

The CDR3: CAISESLAGSTDTQYF. The chain links TRBV10-3 to TRBJ2-3; TCRdb's D gene call, TRBD2, goes unchecked for lack of DNA. The CDR3 length is 16 residues. Per germline, CDR1 ENHRY and CDR2 SYGVKD.

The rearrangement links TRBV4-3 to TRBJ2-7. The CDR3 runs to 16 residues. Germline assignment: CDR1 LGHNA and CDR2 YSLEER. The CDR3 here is CASSQDVAPSPYEQYF.

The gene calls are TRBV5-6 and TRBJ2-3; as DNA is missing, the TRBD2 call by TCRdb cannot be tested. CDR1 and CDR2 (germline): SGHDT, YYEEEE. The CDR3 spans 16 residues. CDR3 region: CASSSWDYESTDTQYF.

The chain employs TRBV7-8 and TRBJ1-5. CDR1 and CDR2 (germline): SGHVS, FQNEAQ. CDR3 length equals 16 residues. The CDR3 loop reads CASSLAVASGNQPQHF. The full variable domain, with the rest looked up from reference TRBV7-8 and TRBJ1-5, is GAGVSQSPRYKVAKRGQDVALRCDPISGHVSLFWYQQALGQGPEFLTYFQNEAQLDKSGLPSDRFFAERPEGSVSTLKIQRTQQEDSAVYLCASSLAVASGNQPQHFGDGTRLSIL.

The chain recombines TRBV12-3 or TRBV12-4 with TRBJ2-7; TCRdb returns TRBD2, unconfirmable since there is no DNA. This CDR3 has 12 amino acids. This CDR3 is CASSQTGPEQYF.

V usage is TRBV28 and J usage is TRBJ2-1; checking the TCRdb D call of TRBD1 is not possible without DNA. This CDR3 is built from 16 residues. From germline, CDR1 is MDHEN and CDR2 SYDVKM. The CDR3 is CASSLGAEQSNNEQFF.